The subject of this entry is one T cell receptor beta chain. The antigen is unknown. This entry is derived from a study of OX40 agonist ivuxolimab in advanced cancers. Study-level background: Dose-escalation patients suffered from hepatocellular carcinoma, melanoma, renal cell or head and neck cancer.

The study, taken as a whole, reports: In the 0.1 to 3.0 mg/kg range, CD4+ and CD8+ blood T cells had expanded clonally by week 6.

The germline V and J ends were trimmed by 6 bases and 0 bases, with 12 bases remaining between them. Germline CDR1 reads LNHDA; CDR2 reads SQIVND (reference sequence). The CDR3 is 14 amino acids. Autoimmune disease history or systemic immunosuppression meant exclusion. Libraries were prepared by immunoSEQ multiplex PCR; TCRdb keeps only in-frame clonotypes and omits some of them. The data hold tens of thousands of clones, with 70% to 85% observed a single time. The clonotype originates from an adult with an advanced solid tumor such as melanoma, head and neck, liver or kidney cancer. Sequenced material: CD4+ or CD8+ T cells sorted from blood, taken in a trial of the OX40 agonist ivuxolimab. The chain employs TRBV19 and TRBJ2-7; TRBD2 is a possible D gene (6 bases). Here the CDR3 reads CASSRRVSSYEQYF. CDR3 DNA: TGTGCCAGTAGCCGGAGGGTGAGCTCCTACGAGCAGTACTTC.